This T cell receptor beta chain was documented in a study of T cell repertoires in cytomegalovirus infection. Study observations and caveats: Dominant in the ex vivo response were TCR beta clonotypes restricted by HLA-C and specific for CMV.

In regard to this clonotype: Antigen unknown.

Each CDR3 protein gets one entry after TCRdb re-called the reads with MiXCR. This sample has about 740,000 distinct CDR3 sequences, with around 31% found just once. J gave up 2 bases and V 5 bases, and 26 bases lay outside the gene matches. Germline V gene sequence: CDR1 MGHRA, CDR2 YSYEKL. The CDR3 contains 22 residues. Sequenced here: cultured PBMCs, sampled from culture after CMV antigen stimulation. The chain carries TRBV4-1 and TRBJ2-1, with TRBD1 matching 8 bases. The origin of this receptor is a human donor in good health (CMV status not recorded). Some clones in this sample may be carry-over from other donors' samples. The DNA of the CDR3 is TGCGCCAGCAGCGAAACCAACGTTCGGGTCCGTAAGAAACAGGGGGCCTACAATGAGCAGTTCTTC. This encodes CASSETNVRVRKKQGAYNEQFF.